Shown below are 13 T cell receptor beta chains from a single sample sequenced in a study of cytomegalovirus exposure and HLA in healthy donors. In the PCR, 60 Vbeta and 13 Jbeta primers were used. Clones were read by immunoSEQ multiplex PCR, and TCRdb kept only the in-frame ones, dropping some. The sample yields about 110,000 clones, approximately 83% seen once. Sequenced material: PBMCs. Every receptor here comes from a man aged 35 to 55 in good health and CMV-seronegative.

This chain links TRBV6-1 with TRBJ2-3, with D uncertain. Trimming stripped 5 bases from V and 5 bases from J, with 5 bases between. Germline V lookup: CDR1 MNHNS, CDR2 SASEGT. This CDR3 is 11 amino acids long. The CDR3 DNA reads TGTGCCAGCAGTCTAGGAGATACGCAGTATTTT. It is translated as CASSLGDTQYF.

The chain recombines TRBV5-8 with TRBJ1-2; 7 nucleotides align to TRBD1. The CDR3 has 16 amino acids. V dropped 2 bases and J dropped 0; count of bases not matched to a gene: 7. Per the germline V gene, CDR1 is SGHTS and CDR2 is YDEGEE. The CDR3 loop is CASSFTGTATNYGYTF. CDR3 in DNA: TGTGCCAGCAGCTTCACCGGGACAGCCACTAACTATGGCTACACCTTC.

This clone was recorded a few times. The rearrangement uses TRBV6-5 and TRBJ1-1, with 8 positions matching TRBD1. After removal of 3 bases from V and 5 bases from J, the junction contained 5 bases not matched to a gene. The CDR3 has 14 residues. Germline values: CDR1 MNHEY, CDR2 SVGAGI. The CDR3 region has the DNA TGTGCCAGCAGTTATGAGAACAGGGGGACTGAAGCTTTCTTT. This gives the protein CASSYENRGTEAFF.

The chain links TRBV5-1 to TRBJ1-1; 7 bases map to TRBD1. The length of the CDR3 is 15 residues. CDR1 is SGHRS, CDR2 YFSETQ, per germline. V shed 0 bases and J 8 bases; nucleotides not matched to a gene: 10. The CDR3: CASSLDGTASEEAFF. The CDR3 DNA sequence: TGCGCCAGCAGCTTGGACGGGACAGCCAGCGAGGAAGCTTTCTTT.

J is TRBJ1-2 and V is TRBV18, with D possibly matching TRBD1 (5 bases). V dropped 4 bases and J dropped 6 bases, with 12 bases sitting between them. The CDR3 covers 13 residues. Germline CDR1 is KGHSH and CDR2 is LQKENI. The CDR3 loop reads CASSLLDRDGYTF. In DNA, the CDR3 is TGTGCCAGCTCACTTCTTGACAGAGATGGCTACACCTTC.

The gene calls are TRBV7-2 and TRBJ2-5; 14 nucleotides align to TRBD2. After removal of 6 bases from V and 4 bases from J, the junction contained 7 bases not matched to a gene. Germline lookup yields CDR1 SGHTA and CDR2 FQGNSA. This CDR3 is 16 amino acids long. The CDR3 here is CASSSLTSGGGETQYF. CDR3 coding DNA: TGTGCCAGCAGTTCACTGACTAGCGGGGGGGGAGAGACCCAGTACTTC. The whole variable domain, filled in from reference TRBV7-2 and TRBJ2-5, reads GAGVSQSPSNKVTEKGKDVELRCDPISGHTALYWYRQSLGQGLEFLIYFQGNSAPDKSGLPSDRFSAERTGGSVSTLTIQRTQQEDSAVYLCASSSLTSGGGETQYFGPGTRLLVL.

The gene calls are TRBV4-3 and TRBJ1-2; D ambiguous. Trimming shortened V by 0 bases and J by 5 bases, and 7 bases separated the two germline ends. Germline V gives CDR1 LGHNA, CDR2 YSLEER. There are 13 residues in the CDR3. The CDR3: CASSQDHGYGYTF. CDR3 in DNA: TGCGCCAGCAGCCAAGATCACGGGTATGGCTACACCTTC.

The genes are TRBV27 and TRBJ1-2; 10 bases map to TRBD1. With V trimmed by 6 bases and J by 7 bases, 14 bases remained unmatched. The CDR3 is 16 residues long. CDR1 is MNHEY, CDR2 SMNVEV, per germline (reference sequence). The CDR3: CASRPQTGGGGSGYTF. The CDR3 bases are TGTGCCAGCAGGCCACAGACAGGGGGCGGCGGATCTGGCTACACCTTC.

CDR3 loop: CASSFGQGGYGYTF. The CDR3 nucleotides are TGCGCCAGCAGCTTCGGCCAGGGGGGCTATGGCTACACCTTC. V gene TRBV5-1 combines with J gene TRBJ1-2; 7 nucleotides line up with TRBD1. The CDR3 covers 14 residues. CDR1 is SGHRS and CDR2 is YFSETQ in the germline V gene. Germline trimming cut 2 bases from V and 4 bases from J; bases unmatched to any gene: 5.

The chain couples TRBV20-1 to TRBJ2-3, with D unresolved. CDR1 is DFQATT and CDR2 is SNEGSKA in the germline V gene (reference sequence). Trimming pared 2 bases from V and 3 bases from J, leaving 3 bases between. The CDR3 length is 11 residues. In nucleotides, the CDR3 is TGCAGTGCTAGACGTACAGATACGCAGTATTTT. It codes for CSARRTDTQYF.

This CDR3 is CASRPGLGSPLHF. As DNA, the CDR3 is TGTGCCAGCAGACCCGGGTTGGGTTCACCCCTCCACTTT. The chain joins TRBV2 to TRBJ1-6; D is ambiguous. V shed 6 bases and J shed 9 bases, with 12 bases lying between them. Germline V lookup: CDR1 SNHLY, CDR2 FYNNEI. This CDR3 is built from 13 residues. Full variable domain (remainder filled in from reference TRBV2 and TRBJ1-6): EPEVTQTPSHQVTQMGQEVILRCVPISNHLYFYWYRQILGQKVEFLVSFYNNEISEKSEIFDDQFSVERPDGSNFTLKIRSTKLEDSAMYFCASRPGLGSPLHFGNGTRLTVT.

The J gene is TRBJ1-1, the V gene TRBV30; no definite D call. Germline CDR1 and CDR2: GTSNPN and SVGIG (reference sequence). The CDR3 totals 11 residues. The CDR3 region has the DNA TGTGCTTGGCGGGTTGCTGAAGAAGCTTTCTTT. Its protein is CAWRVAEEAFF.

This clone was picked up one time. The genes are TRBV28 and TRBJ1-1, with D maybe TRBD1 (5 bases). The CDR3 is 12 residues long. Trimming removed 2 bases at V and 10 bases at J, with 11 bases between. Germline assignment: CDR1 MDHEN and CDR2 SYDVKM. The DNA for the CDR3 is TGTGCCAGCAGTTTACCGCCCAGGGTAGCTTTCTTT. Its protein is CASSLPPRVAFF.